Given below is one T cell receptor beta chain in context. This receptor's antigen is unknown. Base quality data are lacking; no much larger clone is found one base away. Genomic DNA was isolated from the sorted cells so that the TCRbeta CDR3 region could be sequenced. The immunoSEQ Assay was used to sequence the TCRbeta CDR3 regions. The source is immuneACCESS, and TCRdb retained only in-frame sequences with V and J called. Part of the clones is not carried over; for the studies checked, unresolved V genes explain less than half of this, and the remainder is unexplained. The sample profile shows nearly 70,000 clones; about nine tenths of them were found once. The ten largest account for roughly 8% of the sample. Counted from cysteine to phenylalanine, this CDR3 has 15 amino acids. Of all the DNA, just the CDR3 is kept, 45 bases in frame from base 1. These data belong to a study of OX40 agonist ivuxolimab in advanced cancers. A note on the overall study: Ivuxolimab, which targeted the costimulatory receptor OX40 (CD134), was an agonistic, fully human IgG2 monoclonal antibody. Patients were allowed to have had prior anti-PD-1, anti-PD-L1 or anti-CTLA-4 therapy, and less than 45% of the dose-escalation patients had previously received checkpoint inhibitors. The paper reports the monotherapy dose-escalation portion (N = 52 patients) of the phase I ivuxolimab trial. Intravenous ivuxolimab was administered to patients every 2 weeks at six dose levels: 0.01, 0.1, 0.3, 1.5, 3 and 10 mg/kg. Among the 50 to 55 dose-escalation patients, about 19 had hepatocellular carcinoma, roughly 15 melanoma, 9 renal cell carcinoma and 9 head and neck cancer. Partial responses occurred in three dose-escalation patients, of whom one had hepatocellular carcinoma and two had cutaneous melanoma. The purpose of peripheral TCRbeta sequencing was to test whether ivuxolimab changed TCR sequence diversity and led to clonal T-cell expansion. The dose-escalation cohort was about 86% male with a mean age of about 60 years, ranging from 23 to 79. Study-level results and caveats: At doses from 0.1 to 3.0 mg/kg, clonal expansion was seen in both CD4+ and CD8+ blood T cells between baseline and week 6. Which antigens the clonally expanded peripheral T cells were specific for was not determined. After ivuxolimab, CD8+ T cells had more expanded clones than CD4+ T cells on average. Low levels of normalized T-cell clonal expansion were also seen in some patients who did not respond. In partial responders in the 0.1-3.0 mg/kg groups, normalized peripheral clonal expansion was found to be among the lowest, especially among CD8+ T cells.

Patients with autoimmune disease history or receiving systemic immunosuppression were excluded from the trial. In every dose cohort, peripheral blood was drawn for TCR sequencing at baseline, cycle 4 day 1, and cycle 7 day 1. The samples were taken from a phase I, first-in-human, multicenter, open-label dose-escalation trial of ivuxolimab. Adults with locally advanced or metastatic melanoma, renal cell carcinoma, hepatocellular carcinoma or head and neck squamous cell carcinoma were enrolled in the trial. CD4+ and CD8+ T cells were sorted separately from peripheral blood before TCR sequencing. The starting material was CD4+ or CD8+ T cells sorted from blood, obtained in a trial of the OX40 agonist ivuxolimab. The chain uses TRBV21-1 and TRBJ2-5; the tabulated D call, TRBD2, remains unverified against the DNA. TRBV21-1 is recorded as a pseudogene. The clonotype was recovered from an adult with an advanced solid tumor such as melanoma, head and neck, liver or kidney cancer. The CDR3 region has the sequence CANRSCCSSKETQYF. The nucleotides read TGTGCCAACAGATCGTGTTGTAGCTCAAAAGAGACCCAGTACTTC.